A selection of T cell receptor beta chains follows, all from one sample in a study of regulatory T cells in long-lasting Graves disease. Each CDR3 protein gets one entry after TCRdb re-called the multiplex PCR reads with MiXCR. Found here are some 330,000 distinct CDR3 sequences, 12% of them singletons; the top ten hold approximately 17%. The same sample was also studied in work on T cells in Graves' hyperthyroidism and ophthalmopathy.

This specimen was peripheral blood mononuclear cells (PBMCs), taken at new diagnosis, from a patient treated with antithyroid drugs. These receptors were taken from a woman under 30 with Graves disease. Each CDR3 is given with its conserved first and last residue. D genes are given only for firm matches. Clone size is not always given. Where it is, it says once, few, many or a class for expanded clones.

>.|TRBV6-2/TRBV6-3|14|TRBJ1-1|many
CASRGRASNTEAFF
TGTGCCAGCAGAGGTCGGGCCTCGAACACTGAAGCTTTCTTT
>TRBD2|TRBV20-1|15|TRBJ2-7|many
CSAHLRAGGVDEQYF
TGCAGTGCCCACCTCCGGGCGGGAGGAGTCGACGAGCAGTACTTC
>.|TRBV11-2|13|TRBJ1-1|.
CASSLDGAAEAFF
TGTGCCAGCAGCTTAGATGGGGCCGCTGAAGCTTTCTTT
>.|TRBV5-1|14|TRBJ1-5|.
CASSLEGGSGPQHF
TGCGCCAGCAGCTTGGAGGGGGGCTCGGGTCCCCAGCATTTT
>.|TRBV9|12|TRBJ1-2|many
CASSVVTDGYTF
TGTGCCAGCAGCGTAGTCACAGATGGCTACACCTTC
>.|TRBV7-8|16|TRBJ2-2|many
CASSSFGHLNTGELFF
TGTGCCAGCAGCTCATTTGGACACCTGAACACCGGGGAGCTGTTTTTT
>.|TRBV6-1|13|TRBJ2-2|many
CASTGRVTGELFF
TGTGCCAGTACAGGGAGGGTCACCGGGGAGCTGTTTTTT
>TRBD1|TRBV12-3/TRBV12-4|16|TRBJ2-1|many
CASSLRDRAKYNEQFF
TGTGCCAGCAGTTTACGGGACAGGGCGAAATACAATGAGCAGTTCTTC
>.|TRBV6-5|18|TRBJ1-1|many
CASSYSDGDGIMNTEAFF
TGTGCCAGCAGTTATTCCGACGGCGACGGTATCATGAACACTGAAGCTTTCTTT
>.|TRBV7-2|14|TRBJ2-1|many
CASSLGIASNEQFF
TGTGCCAGCAGCTTAGGGATAGCGAGCAATGAGCAGTTCTTC
>TRBD2|TRBV4-1|15|TRBJ2-3|many
CASSLAGGPSDTQYF
TGCGCCAGCAGTCTAGCGGGGGGGCCGTCAGATACGCAGTATTTT
>.|TRBV20-1|11|TRBJ2-3|.
CRGSLGDTQYF
TGCAGGGGCAGCCTAGGCGATACGCAGTATTTT
>.|TRBV4-2|12|TRBJ2-7|.
CASSQGGYEQYF
TGTGCCAGCAGCCAAGGGGGTTACGAGCAGTACTTC
>.|TRBV25-1|12|TRBJ1-1|once
CASSGAGEAAFF
TGTGCCAGCAGTGGTGCAGGGGAGGCGGCTTTCTTT
>TRBD2|TRBV27|17|TRBJ2-1|many
CASRELAGAPNNNEQFF
TGTGCCAGCCGAGAACTAGCGGGAGCCCCTAATAACAATGAGCAGTTCTTC
>.|TRBV18|17|TRBJ1-5|.
CASSQFPPGQFNQPQHF
TGTGCCAGCTCACAATTCCCCCCCGGACAGTTCAATCAGCCCCAGCATTTT
>.|TRBV7-3|15|TRBJ2-7|few
CASSLTGHEKGEQYF
TGTGCCAGCAGCCTAACCGGTCATGAGAAGGGCGAGCAGTACTTC
>TRBD1|TRBV29-1|12|TRBJ2-7|many
CSANRGSYEQYF
TGCAGCGCCAACAGGGGATCCTACGAGCAGTACTTC
>.|TRBV20-1|16|TRBJ1-6|few
CSAHPGHSSYNSPLHF
TGCAGTGCGCATCCGGGACACAGCTCCTATAATTCACCCCTCCACTTT
>.|TRBV2|14|TRBJ2-7|many
CASSEARYSYEQYF
TGTGCCAGCAGTGAAGCGCGATACAGCTACGAGCAGTACTTC
>.|TRBV6-1|13|TRBJ2-5|.
CASSRGRQETQYF
TGTGCCAGCAGTCGAGGGCGACAAGAGACCCAGTACTTC
>TRBD1|TRBV20-1|13|TRBJ2-7|few
CSASTRGPYEQYF
TGCAGTGCTAGTACCAGGGGGCCCTACGAGCAGTACTTC